This T cell receptor beta chain was sequenced for a study of blood T cell repertoires in COVID-19. In the study overall: In each case, the material was cDNA or gDNA derived from T cells, B-cell-depleted T cells, or PBMCs.

Original methodology: Nucleated cell number was recorded as an estimate derived from reference gene primer amplification. The protocol was immunoSEQ multiplex PCR, while the TCRdb copy is restricted to in-frame clones and leaves out a portion. V and J calls plus clone size are reproduced from that table; the DNA served to infer D and trimming. The sample has 55,000 to 70,000 clones; 88% are singletons. V was shortened by 0 bases and J by 3 bases, with 9 bases between the two germline ends. Germline CDR1 LNHDA, CDR2 SQIVND (reference sequence). The CDR3 runs 15 residues. This clone was recorded a few times.

Sequenced input: peripheral blood. The clonotype originates from a woman aged 45-59 years with active or convalescent COVID-19. The V gene is TRBV19, the J gene TRBJ1-5; D is unclear. CDR3 sequence reads: CASSIDSGANQPQHF. The CDR3 DNA follows: TGTGCCAGTAGTATAGATTCCGGAGCCAATCAGCCCCAGCATTTT.